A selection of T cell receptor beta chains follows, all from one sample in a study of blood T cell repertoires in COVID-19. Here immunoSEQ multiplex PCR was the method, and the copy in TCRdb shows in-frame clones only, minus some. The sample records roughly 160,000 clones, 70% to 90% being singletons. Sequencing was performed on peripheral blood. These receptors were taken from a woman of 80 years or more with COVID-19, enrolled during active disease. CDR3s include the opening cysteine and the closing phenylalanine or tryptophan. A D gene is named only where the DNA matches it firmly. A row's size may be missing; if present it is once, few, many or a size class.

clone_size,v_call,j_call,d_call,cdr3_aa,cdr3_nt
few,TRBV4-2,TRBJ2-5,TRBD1,CASSQDTQGADETQYF,TGTGCCAGCAGCCAAGATACCCAGGGGGCGGACGAGACCCAGTACTTC
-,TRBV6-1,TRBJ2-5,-,CASSDALGVGETQYF,TGTGCCAGCAGTGATGCCCTCGGGGTGGGAGAGACCCAGTACTTC
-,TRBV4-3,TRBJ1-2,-,CASSPEHEANYGYTF,TGCGCCAGCAGCCCCGAACATGAAGCTAACTATGGCTACACCTTC
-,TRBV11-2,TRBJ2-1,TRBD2,CASSPGRLYNEQFF,TGTGCCAGCAGCCCCGGGAGGTTATACAATGAGCAGTTCTTC
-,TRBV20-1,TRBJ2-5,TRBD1,CSASQGAEETQYF,TGCAGTGCTAGTCAGGGGGCTGAAGAGACCCAGTACTTC
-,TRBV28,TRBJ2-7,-,CASSLLAGGHEQYF,TGTGCCAGCAGTTTATTGGCAGGGGGGCACGAGCAGTACTTC
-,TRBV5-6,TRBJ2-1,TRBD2,CASSPSGRVSYNEQFF,TGTGCCAGCAGCCCTAGCGGGAGGGTCTCCTACAATGAGCAGTTCTTC
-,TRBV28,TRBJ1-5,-,CASSFLAGNQPQHF,TGTGCCAGCAGTTTTTTGGCGGGGAATCAGCCCCAGCATTTT
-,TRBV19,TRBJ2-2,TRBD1,CASSIMTGGNTGELFF,TGTGCCAGTAGTATCATGACAGGGGGCAACACCGGGGAGCTGTTTTTT
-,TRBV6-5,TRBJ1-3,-,CASRDGNSGNTIYF,TGTGCCAGCAGGGACGGGAACTCTGGAAACACCATATATTTT
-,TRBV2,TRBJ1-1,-,CASSYSGGGNTEAFF,TGTGCCAGCAGCTACTCGGGGGGAGGGAACACTGAAGCTTTCTTT
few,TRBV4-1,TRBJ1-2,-,CASSQATTGDGYTF,TGCGCCAGCAGCCAAGCGACGACCGGGGATGGCTACACCTTC
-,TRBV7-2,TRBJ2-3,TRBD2,CASSARGGRFSDTQYF,TGTGCCAGCAGCGCAAGAGGCGGGAGATTCTCAGATACGCAGTATTTT
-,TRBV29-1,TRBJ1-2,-,CSATDRGYGYTF,TGCAGCGCAACTGACAGAGGCTATGGCTACACCTTC
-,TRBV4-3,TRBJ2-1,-,CASSQDGQAGYNEQFF,TGCGCCAGCAGCCAAGATGGGCAGGCGGGATACAATGAGCAGTTCTTC
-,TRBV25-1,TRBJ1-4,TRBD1,CASSDRTGEDEKLFF,TGTGCCAGCAGTGATCGGACAGGGGAAGATGAAAAACTGTTTTTT
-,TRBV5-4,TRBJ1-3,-,CASSLLQGSGNTIYF,TGTGCCAGCAGCTTGTTGCAGGGCTCTGGAAACACCATATATTTT
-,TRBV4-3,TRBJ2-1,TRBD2,CASSQGLWTSGDNEQFF,TGCGCCAGCAGCCAAGGCCTATGGACTAGCGGCGACAATGAGCAGTTCTTC
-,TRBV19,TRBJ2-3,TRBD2,CASRRLAGGEDTQYF,TGTGCCAGTAGACGTCTGGCGGGAGGGGAAGATACGCAGTATTTT
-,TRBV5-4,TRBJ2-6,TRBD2,CASSPGGISGANVLTF,TGTGCCAGCAGCCCCGGGGGGATCTCTGGGGCCAACGTCCTGACTTTC
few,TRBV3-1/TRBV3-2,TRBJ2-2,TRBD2,CASSPTLGTSGRTGELFF,TGTGCCAGCAGCCCCACTCTCGGGACTAGCGGGAGAACCGGGGAGCTGTTTTTT
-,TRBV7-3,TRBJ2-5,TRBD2,CASSPLAPSGSSMETQYF,TGTGCCAGCAGCCCCCTCGCGCCTAGCGGGAGTTCTATGGAGACCCAGTACTTC
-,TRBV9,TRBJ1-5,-,CASSVQGNQPQHF,TGTGCCAGCAGCGTGCAGGGGAATCAGCCCCAGCATTTT